One and the same sample provided the 2 T cell receptor beta chains below, sequenced in a study of blood T cell repertoires in COVID-19. Libraries were prepared by immunoSEQ multiplex PCR; TCRdb keeps only in-frame clonotypes and omits some of them. In the table there are hundreds of thousands of clones, around 86% of which are singletons. Sequencing was carried out using peripheral blood. These receptors all stem from a woman aged 25-40 years with active or convalescent COVID-19.

This clone has just one count. The chain joins TRBV9 to TRBJ2-7, with 10 nucleotides matching TRBD1. Per germline, CDR1 SGDLS and CDR2 YYNGEE. CDR3 length: 14 amino acids. With V trimmed by 2 bases and J by 6 bases, 5 bases remained unmatched. The CDR3 DNA is TGTGCCAGCAGCGTCGGACAGGGGGTAAGCGAGCAGTACTTC. Protein product: CASSVGQGVSEQYF. The full variable domain, its missing parts supplied by reference TRBV9 and TRBJ2-7, is DSGVTQTPKHLITATGQRVTLRCSPRSGDLSVYWYQQSLDQGLQFLIQYYNGEERAKGNILERFSAQQFPDLHSELNLSSLELGDSALYFCASSVGQGVSEQYFGPGTRLTVT.

This clone was detected once. The chain uses TRBV5-1 and TRBJ1-2, with D hard to call. Trimming cost V 4 bases and J 2 bases, with 15 bases left between them. This CDR3 comprises 15 residues. Germline CDR1 is SGHRS and CDR2 is YFSETQ. DNA of the CDR3: TGCGCCAGCAGCGCGGGTGAGCTCTCAAACTATGGCTACACCTTC. This codes for CASSAGELSNYGYTF.